Shown below are 19 T cell receptor beta chains from a single sample sequenced in a study of read filtering for tumor transcriptome and immune sequencing. The library was built from around 400 ng RNA with molecular barcoded adaptors for alpha/delta and beta/gamma chains. TCRdb processed the reads anew with MiXCR; each CDR3 protein has one entry. The sample carries more than 100,000 distinct CDR3 sequences, roughly 13% recorded once. The sequenced sample consisted of a population of CD138-negative cells sorted from bone marrow. All receptors derive from a donor aged 40 or over with multiple myeloma.

This clonotype was seen repeatedly, ten times or more. The chain has TRBV3-1 and TRBJ2-7; 8 bases are shared with TRBD1. The CDR3 has 14 amino acids. CDR1 and CDR2 (germline): LGHDT, YNNKEL (reference sequence). The V gene end was trimmed by 5 bases and the J gene end by 5 bases; junction bases not matched to a gene: 8. The CDR3: CASSSTGGGDEQYF. CDR3 coding DNA: TGTGCCAGCAGCTCCACAGGGGGTGGAGACGAGCAGTACTTC.

This clonotype was seen repeatedly, ten times or more. The J gene is TRBJ2-1, the V gene TRBV20-1, with D perhaps matching TRBD2 (6 bases). This CDR3 spans 14 amino acids. V shed 2 bases and J shed 8 bases, with 16 bases lying between them. Germline V gives CDR1 DFQATT, CDR2 SNEGSKA (reference sequence). The CDR3 nucleotides are TGCAGTGCTAGATTGGCGGGGCCCCAAGATGAGCAGTTCTTC. It yields the protein CSARLAGPQDEQFF.

The sample holds many counts of this clonotype. This chain uses TRBV5-1 with TRBJ2-1; 11 bases match TRBD2. Germline V gives CDR1 SGHRS, CDR2 YFSETQ. The trim removed 3 bases at V and 8 bases at J, leaving 10 bases unmatched. The CDR3 has 16 amino acids. The CDR3 region is CASSYDSGRAAYEQFF. CDR3 coding DNA: TGCGCCAGCAGCTATGATAGCGGGAGGGCCGCCTATGAGCAGTTCTTC.

This clonotype was counted ten times or more. The J gene is TRBJ2-5, the V gene TRBV12-3 or TRBV12-4; D is unclear. Trimming took off 3 bases at V and 2 bases at J, with 7 bases between the two ends. This CDR3 is built from 13 residues. CDR3 in amino acids: CASSFLQQETQYF. For the CDR3, the DNA is TGTGCCAGCAGTTTTCTGCAACAAGAGACCCAGTACTTC.

At least ten counts were recorded for this clonotype. This rearrangement joins TRBV7-2 to TRBJ2-7, with 13 bases lining up with TRBD2. Germline V gene data show CDR1 as SGHTA and CDR2 as FQGNSA. The CDR3 consists of 18 residues. The junction had 14 bases not matched to a gene; V was cut back by 5 bases and J by 4 bases. The CDR3, as DNA: TGTGCCAGCAGCCCCAGGACTAGCGGGAGAGAAATATTGTACGAGCAGTACTTC. Residues: CASSPRTSGREILYEQYF.

Concerning this clonotype itself: This clone may be a read error of a much larger clone one base away. The chain combines TRBV20-1 with TRBJ1-2, with 8 bases fitting TRBD1. Germline lookup yields CDR1 DFQATT and CDR2 SNEGSKA (reference sequence). V dropped 0 bases and J dropped 8; count of bases not matched to a gene: 11. There are 15 residues in the CDR3. The CDR3 loop is CSARDPGAGGEGYTF. The CDR3 coding sequence is TGCAGTGCTAGAGATCCCGGGGCAGGGGGCGAAGGCTACACCTTC.

A word on this clonotype: A clone one base away is much larger, so this may be a read error. The J gene is TRBJ1-4, the V gene TRBV5-1; D is perhaps TRBD1 (5 bases). This CDR3 is built from 14 residues. Germline assignment: CDR1 SGHRS and CDR2 YFSETQ. Deletions cut 7 bases from V and 3 bases from J, with 13 bases between. The CDR3 reads CASRDSPSNEKLFF. The CDR3 region has the DNA TGCGCCAGCCGGGACTCCCCATCTAATGAAAAACTGTTTTTT.

This clonotype has at least ten counts. This chain joins TRBV29-1 and TRBJ1-2, with 7 bases fitting TRBD1. V shed 3 bases and J 6 bases; nucleotides not matched to a gene: 4. The CDR3 runs to 12 residues. CDR1 and CDR2 from the germline V gene are SQVTM and ANQGSEA. The CDR3 nucleotides are TGCAGCGTTGATCTACAGGGGAATGGCTACACCTTC. It encodes CSVDLQGNGYTF. The entire variable domain, with the rest obtained from reference TRBV29-1 and TRBJ1-2, is as follows: SAVISQKPSRDICQRGTSLTIQCQVDSQVTMMFWYRQQPGQSLTLIATANQGSEATYESGFVIDKFPISRPNLTFSTLTVSNMSPEDSSIYLCSVDLQGNGYTFGSGTRLTVV.

This clonotype was recorded at least ten times. This rearrangement joins TRBV5-1 to TRBJ2-1, with 14 bases aligning to TRBD2. The trim removed 5 bases at V and 8 bases at J, leaving 15 bases unmatched. The CDR3 sequence is 18 residues long. Germline V gives CDR1 SGHRS, CDR2 YFSETQ. This chain's CDR3 is CASSSTSGGAFLSDEQFF. Written as DNA, the CDR3 is TGCGCCAGCAGTTCGACTAGCGGGGGGGCCTTTCTATCGGATGAGCAGTTCTTC.

This clonotype was detected many times. The chain employs TRBV20-1 and TRBJ2-7, with 8 bases matching TRBD2. V was clipped by 6 bases and J by 3 bases; unmatched bases: 10. Germline CDR1 and CDR2: DFQATT and SNEGSKA (reference sequence). The CDR3 is 14 amino acids. CDR3 sequence (DNA): TGCAGTGCACGATTAGCGGGAAGGGTCTACGAGCAGTACTTC. This gives the protein CSARLAGRVYEQYF.

This clonotype was recorded many times. The chain combines TRBV2 with TRBJ2-5, with unresolved D. The CDR3 sequence is 14 residues long. The ends were cut back, 9 bases at V and 2 bases at J, with 16 bases in the middle. CDR1 and CDR2 (germline): SNHLY, FYNNEI. CDR3 nucleotides: TGTGCCAGTCCGACCGGCACAGAACAAGAGACCCAGTACTTC. Protein: CASPTGTEQETQYF.

This sequence joins TRBV12-3 or TRBV12-4 and TRBJ2-2, with D possibly matching TRBD1 (6 bases). This CDR3 has 15 residues. The germline V and J ends were trimmed by 4 bases and 3 bases, with 12 bases remaining between them. The CDR3 region is CASSSRTAYTGELFF. In DNA, the CDR3 is TGTGCCAGCAGTTCCAGGACAGCCTACACCGGGGAGCTGTTTTTT.

This clonotype was observed at least ten times. This chain links TRBV20-1 with TRBJ2-2, with a possible D match to TRBD1 (5 bases). V was clipped by 2 bases and J by 6 bases, with 10 bases between them. Germline-derived CDR1 and CDR2 are DFQATT and SNEGSKA (reference sequence). The CDR3 has 13 amino acids. CDR3 bases: TGCAGTGCTAGACCCAGGGTGGCCGGGGAGCTGTTTTTT. Its translation is CSARPRVAGELFF.

This clonotype was detected ten times or more. The V gene is TRBV20-1, the J gene TRBJ2-7; 11 bases fit TRBD2. CDR3 length: 16 amino acids. V shed 3 bases, J shed 2 bases, and the junction held 9 bases outside the gene matches. Germline V lookup: CDR1 DFQATT, CDR2 SNEGSKA (reference sequence). The CDR3 spells CSASSSGGPDPYEQYF. The DNA for the CDR3 is TGCAGTGCTAGCTCTAGCGGGGGGCCCGATCCCTACGAGCAGTACTTC.

This clonotype showed up many times. The genes are TRBV27 and TRBJ2-7; 8 positions match TRBD2. The CDR3 extends over 12 amino acids. V shed 2 bases, J shed 6 bases, and the junction held 0 bases outside the gene matches. The germline gives CDR1 MNHEY, CDR2 SMNVEV (reference sequence). The CDR3 region is CASSLAGGEQYF. In DNA, the CDR3 is TGTGCCAGCAGTTTAGCGGGGGGCGAGCAGTACTTC.

There are many counts of this clonotype. The V call is TRBV2, the J call TRBJ1-1; no definite D call. This CDR3 is built from 14 residues. Trimming pared 7 bases from V and 3 bases from J, leaving 15 bases between. CDR1 is SNHLY, CDR2 FYNNEI, per germline. CDR3 bases: TGTGCCAGCAACTCGCGACTGCAGTACACTGAAGCTTTCTTT. Amino acid sequence: CASNSRLQYTEAFF.

The chain employs TRBV5-1 and TRBJ2-1; 8 nucleotides match TRBD1. Germline V gene sequence: CDR1 SGHRS, CDR2 YFSETQ. Trimming cost V 2 bases and J 7 bases; bases outside gene matches: 5. The CDR3 is 14 amino acids. The DNA of the CDR3 is TGCGCCAGCAGCTTCCGACAGGGGAAAAATGAGCAGTTCTTC. It specifies CASSFRQGKNEQFF. Full variable domain (remainder filled in from reference TRBV5-1 and TRBJ2-1): KAGVTQTPRYLIKTRGQQVTLSCSPISGHRSVSWYQQTPGQGLQFLFEYFSETQRNKGNFPGRFSGRQFSNSRSEMNVSTLELGDSALYLCASSFRQGKNEQFFGPGTRLTVL.

This clonotype came up many times. The genes are TRBV24-1 and TRBJ2-2, with TRBD1 identical over 7 bases. V dropped 8 bases and J dropped 1; count of bases not matched to a gene: 3. The CDR3 is 14 residues long. Germline V gene sequence: CDR1 KGHDR, CDR2 SFDVKD. The CDR3 DNA sequence: TGTGCCACCACTAGGACAGGGAACACCGGGGAGCTGTTTTTT. Its protein product is CATTRTGNTGELFF.

This clonotype was counted at least ten times. The V and J genes are TRBV20-1 and TRBJ1-2; D unresolved. The CDR3 spans 14 residues. V was cut by 3 bases and J by 3 bases, with 14 bases left in between. The V gene's germline CDR1 is DFQATT and CDR2 SNEGSKA (reference sequence). The CDR3 region is CSASPRETYYGYTF. The CDR3 DNA reads as TGCAGTGCTAGTCCCCGGGAAACCTACTATGGCTACACCTTC.